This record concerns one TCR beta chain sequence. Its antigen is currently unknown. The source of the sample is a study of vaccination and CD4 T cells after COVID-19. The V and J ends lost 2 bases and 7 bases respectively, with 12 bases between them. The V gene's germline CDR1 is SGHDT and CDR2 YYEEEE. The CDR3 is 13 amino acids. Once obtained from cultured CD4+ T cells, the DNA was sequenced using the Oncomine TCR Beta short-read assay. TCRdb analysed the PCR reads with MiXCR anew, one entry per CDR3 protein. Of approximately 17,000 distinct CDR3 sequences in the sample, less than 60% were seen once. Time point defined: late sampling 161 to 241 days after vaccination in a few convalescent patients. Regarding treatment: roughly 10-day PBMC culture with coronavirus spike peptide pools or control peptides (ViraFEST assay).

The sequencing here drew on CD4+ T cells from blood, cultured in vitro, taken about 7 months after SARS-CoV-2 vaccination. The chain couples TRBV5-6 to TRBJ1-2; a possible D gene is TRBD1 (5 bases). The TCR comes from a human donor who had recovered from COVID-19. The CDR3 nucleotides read TGTGCCAGCAGCTTCTTCAGGGAAGCTGGCTACACCTTC. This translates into CASSFFREAGYTF. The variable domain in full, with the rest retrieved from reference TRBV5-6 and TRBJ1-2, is DAGVTQSPTHLIKTRGQQVTLRCSPKSGHDTVSWYQQALGQGPQFIFQYYEEEERQRGNFPDRFSGHQFPNYSSELNVNALLLGDSALYLCASSFFREAGYTFGSGTRLTVV.